These 31 T cell receptor beta chains were sequenced from one sample in a study of cytomegalovirus exposure and HLA in healthy donors (dated by TCRdb to the late 2010s). Preparation of the library involved the immunoSEQ multiplex PCR assay. For the multiplex PCR, a mixture combining 60 forward primers for TCR Vbeta segments and 13 reverse primers for TCR Jbeta segments was used. Held by TCRdb, this immuneACCESS table contains in-frame sequences only and omits some clones. Under half of the omission traces to an unresolved V gene where checked; the cause of the rest is unknown. Within this sample are some 150,000 clones, with approximately 81% of them counted one time only. 2% to 2.5% of the sample is held by the ten biggest clonotypes. The sequencing sample was made of PBMCs. These TCRs come from a boy younger than 10 in good health and CMV-seronegative.

The genes are TRBV7-7 and TRBJ2-1; D is uncertain. CDR1 SSHAT and CDR2 FNYEAQ come from the germline V gene (reference sequence). Trimming pared 1 base from V and 0 bases from J, leaving 10 bases between. This CDR3 is 16 amino acids long. The CDR3 protein is CASSLVGESSYNEQFF. Here the CDR3 DNA reads TGTGCCAGCAGCTTAGTTGGAGAAAGCTCCTACAATGAGCAGTTCTTC.

This chain joins TRBV7-3 and TRBJ2-1, with 7 bases matching TRBD2. This CDR3 region has 16 residues. The junction had 8 bases not matched to a gene; V was cut back by 5 bases and J by 1 base. Germline V CDR1 and CDR2: SGHTA, FQGTGA. The DNA of the CDR3 is TGTGCCAGCAGCACACAAACTAGCGCTTCCTACAATGAGCAGTTCTTC. Translating it yields CASSTQTSASYNEQFF.

The gene calls are TRBV7-2 and TRBJ2-2, with TRBD1 matching over 8 bases. Per germline, CDR1 SGHTA and CDR2 FQGNSA. There are 16 residues in the CDR3. Unmatched junction bases numbered 10, after V lost 5 bases and J lost 5 bases. The CDR3 reads CASSPDRARGTGELFF. CDR3 in DNA: TGTGCCAGCAGCCCGGACAGGGCTAGAGGGACCGGGGAGCTGTTTTTT.

The DNA for the CDR3 is TGTGCTAGTGCCTCGGGGGGCAGGGGTCAGCCCCAGCATTTT. Amino acids: CASASGGRGQPQHF. The gene calls are TRBV12-5 and TRBJ1-5; tentative D call: TRBD1 (6 bases). CDR1 and CDR2 from the germline V gene are LGHNT and FRNRAP. The germline V and J ends were trimmed by 7 bases and 6 bases, with 16 bases remaining between them. The CDR3 is 14 amino acids.

The rearrangement links TRBV10-1 to TRBJ1-2; 8 nucleotides agree with TRBD1. Per the germline V gene, CDR1 is WNHNN and CDR2 is SYGVQD (reference sequence). This CDR3 is built from 13 residues. V trimming: 6 bases; J trimming: 7 bases; junction bases outside the gene matches: 7. The CDR3 coding sequence is TGCGCCAGCAGCCCAAGGACAGGGAGTGGCTACACCTTC. Encoded protein: CASSPRTGSGYTF.

This chain connects TRBV5-1 to TRBJ2-7; possibly TRBD2 for D (7 bases). The CDR3 is 14 residues long. V dropped 0 bases and J dropped 8 bases, with 15 bases sitting between them. CDR1 and CDR2 (germline): SGHRS, YFSETQ. In nucleotides, the CDR3 is TGCGCCAGCAGCTTGGGGGGGGGCTGGTTCAAGCAGTACTTC. Translated: CASSLGGGWFKQYF. Together with reference TRBV5-1 and TRBJ2-7, the CDR3 gives the full variable domain: KAGVTQTPRYLIKTRGQQVTLSCSPISGHRSVSWYQQTPGQGLQFLFEYFSETQRNKGNFPGRFSGRQFSNSRSEMNVSTLELGDSALYLCASSLGGGWFKQYFGPGTRLTVT.

V usage is TRBV11-2 and J usage is TRBJ2-7, with 9 bases identical to TRBD1. The CDR3 runs to 14 residues. V lost 6 bases and J lost 7; bases outside the gene matches: 10. CDR1 is SGHAT, CDR2 FQNNGV, per germline. DNA of the CDR3: TGTGCCAGCAGTCCCGGGACAGGGCCGTGGGAGCAGTACTTC. It translates to CASSPGTGPWEQYF. Complete variable domain (other parts from reference TRBV11-2 and TRBJ2-7): EAGVAQSPRYKIIEKRQSVAFWCNPISGHATLYWYQQILGQGPKLLIQFQNNGVVDDSQLPKDRFSAERLKGVDSTLKIQPAKLEDSAVYLCASSPGTGPWEQYFGPGTRLTVT.

The chain recombines TRBV7-6 with TRBJ2-7; weak D call: TRBD2 (5 bases). Germline CDR1 SGHVS, CDR2 FNYEAQ. CDR3 length equals 14 residues. V gave up 5 bases and J gave up 3 bases, with 14 bases separating them. For the CDR3, the DNA is TGTGCCAGCAGCCCCGTTTCGGGGTTCTACGAGCAGTACTTC. Its translation is CASSPVSGFYEQYF.

The J gene is TRBJ2-7, the V gene TRBV27; D may be TRBD1 (5 bases). Trimming cost V 5 bases and J 2 bases, with 22 bases left between them. The CDR3 consists of 17 residues. CDR1 is MNHEY and CDR2 is SMNVEV in the germline V gene (reference sequence). CDR3 sequence reads: CASSPSEPGFHAYEQYF. CDR3 in DNA: TGTGCCAGCAGTCCCTCCGAGCCAGGGTTTCACGCCTACGAGCAGTACTTC.

J is TRBJ2-2 and V is TRBV29-1; D possibly corresponds to TRBD1 (6 bases). The CDR3 runs to 17 residues. Germline V lookup: CDR1 SQVTM, CDR2 ANQGSEA. Trimming shortened V by 4 bases and J by 6 bases, and 24 bases separated the two germline ends. In nucleotides, the CDR3 is TGCAGCGTTGCGGCCGAGACAGGCAGTTTTGTGGCCGGGGAGCTGTTTTTT. This codes for CSVAAETGSFVAGELFF.

As regards this clone: The same CDR3 can be traced to other DNA sequences in this sample. The rearrangement joins TRBV6-1 to TRBJ1-3; D not certain. V dropped 4 bases and J dropped 0 bases, with 10 bases sitting between them. Germline loops: CDR1 MNHNS, CDR2 SASEGT. This CDR3 region has 15 residues. The CDR3 region has the DNA TGTGCCAGCAGTGCCGGACTCCGCTCTGGAAACACCATATATTTT. Encoded protein: CASSAGLRSGNTIYF.

The chain is built from TRBV27 and TRBJ2-7; a weak D match, TRBD1 (6 bases). The CDR3 consists of 16 residues. Germline V gene sequence: CDR1 MNHEY, CDR2 SMNVEV (reference sequence). The ends were cut back, 5 bases at V and 1 base at J, with 18 bases in the middle. CDR3 nucleotides: TGTGCCAGCAGTAGAGGCATAGGGCAGGGGTCCTACGAGCAGTACTTC. Its protein product is CASSRGIGQGSYEQYF.

The chain recombines TRBV11-2 with TRBJ1-1; 8 bases are shared with TRBD1. CDR3 size: 19 residues. V dropped 7 bases and J dropped 4; count of bases not matched to a gene: 23. Germline values: CDR1 SGHAT, CDR2 FQNNGV. CDR3 sequence: CASNSVWVARGRVGTEAFF. In DNA form, the CDR3 reads TGTGCCAGCAACTCTGTATGGGTGGCCAGGGGGCGGGTAGGCACTGAAGCTTTCTTT.

The chain recombines TRBV7-2 with TRBJ2-3, with 11 bases aligning to TRBD2. J was trimmed by 3 bases and V by 6 bases; bases with no gene match: 2. Germline V gene lookup returns CDR1 SGHTA and CDR2 FQGNSA. The CDR3 totals 14 residues. Here the CDR3 DNA reads TGTGCCAGCAGTAGCGGGAGGGATACAGATACGCAGTATTTT. Its translation is CASSSGRDTDTQYF.

The rearrangement joins TRBV28 to TRBJ2-1, with 11 bases identical to TRBD2. The CDR3 extends over 16 amino acids. The junction had 10 bases not matched to a gene; V was cut back by 5 bases and J by 7 bases. Germline assignment: CDR1 MDHEN and CDR2 SYDVKM. Here the CDR3 DNA reads TGTGCCAGCAGTGGTCCGGGACTAGCGGTGGGGAATGAGCAGTTCTTC. Its translation is CASSGPGLAVGNEQFF. Based on the CDR3 plus reference TRBV28 and TRBJ2-1, the full variable domain is DVKVTQSSRYLVKRTGEKVFLECVQDMDHENMFWYRQDPGLGLRLIYFSYDVKMKEKGDIPEGYSVSREKKERFSLILESASTNQTSMYLCASSGPGLAVGNEQFFGPGTRLTVL.

The chain carries TRBV2 and TRBJ1-1; no reliable D call. The germline gives CDR1 SNHLY, CDR2 FYNNEI. V shed 6 bases and J shed 5 bases, with 16 bases lying between them. The CDR3 extends over 14 amino acids. CDR3 amino acids: CASRYSVGRTEAFF. As DNA, the CDR3 is TGTGCCAGCAGGTACTCGGTTGGGCGTACTGAAGCTTTCTTT. The full variable domain, its missing parts supplied by reference TRBV2 and TRBJ1-1, is EPEVTQTPSHQVTQMGQEVILRCVPISNHLYFYWYRQILGQKVEFLVSFYNNEISEKSEIFDDQFSVERPDGSNFTLKIRSTKLEDSAMYFCASRYSVGRTEAFFGQGTRLTVV.

In this sample, this clone turned up a few times. V gene TRBV5-4 combines with J gene TRBJ1-2; 7 bases agree with TRBD1. CDR1 and CDR2 from the germline V gene are SGHNT and YYREEE (reference sequence). The junction had 7 bases not matched to a gene; V was cut back by 5 bases and J by 0 bases. The CDR3 loop spans 15 amino acids. For the CDR3, the DNA is TGTGCCAGCAGGCGTCCCGGGACAGCTAACTATGGCTACACCTTC. This gives the protein CASRRPGTANYGYTF.

The V and J genes are TRBV5-6 and TRBJ2-7; TRBD1 agrees at 7 bases. The V gene's germline CDR1 is SGHDT and CDR2 YYEEEE. V lost 4 bases to trimming and J lost 0 bases; unmatched junction nucleotides: 10. The CDR3 is 16 amino acids. CDR3 coding DNA: TGTGCCAGCAGCAGACCACAGGGGCAGAACTCCTACGAGCAGTACTTC. It specifies CASSRPQGQNSYEQYF.

The J gene is TRBJ2-2, the V gene TRBV6-4; 11 positions agree with TRBD2. The length of the CDR3 is 16 residues. Trimming cost V 4 bases and J 6 bases; bases outside gene matches: 7. Germline lookup yields CDR1 MRHNA and CDR2 SNTAGT. CDR3 protein: CASSVTSGRGSGELFF. The CDR3 DNA sequence: TGTGCCAGCAGTGTCACTAGCGGGAGAGGTTCCGGGGAGCTGTTTTTT.

This chain connects TRBV4-1 to TRBJ2-7; D perhaps matches TRBD2 (6 bases). Germline values: CDR1 MGHRA, CDR2 YSYEKL. V was cut by 0 bases and J by 0 bases, with 15 bases left in between. The CDR3 runs to 17 residues. CDR3 DNA sequence: TGCGCCAGCAGCCAAGAAGGTGGGGCGGGGCTCTCCTACGAGCAGTACTTC. This sequence encodes CASSQEGGAGLSYEQYF.

The CDR3 DNA is TGTGCCATCAGTGACCGGGACAGAAAAGAGACCCAGTACTTC. It translates to CAISDRDRKETQYF. The chain is built from TRBV10-3 and TRBJ2-5, with 7 bases lining up with TRBD1. This CDR3 has 14 amino acids. The ends lost 3 bases at V and 3 bases at J; junction bases unmatched: 4. CDR1 and CDR2 (germline): ENHRY, SYGVKD.

The chain has TRBV9 and TRBJ2-3, with D possibly matching TRBD2 (5 bases). CDR3 length: 14 amino acids. V lost 0 bases to trimming and J lost 0 bases, with 5 bases between them. Germline CDR1 reads SGDLS; CDR2 reads YYNGEE. The CDR3 nucleotides read TGTGCCAGCAGCGTAGGCGGGAGCACAGATACGCAGTATTTT. Translating gives CASSVGGSTDTQYF.

CDR3 residues: CASSFRTGNTGELFF. The CDR3 nucleotides are TGTGCCAGCAGCTTCAGAACAGGGAACACCGGGGAGCTGTTTTTT. This chain uses TRBV7-2 with TRBJ2-2, with D possibly being TRBD1 (5 bases). V was pared by 3 bases and J by 1 base, with 9 bases between. The CDR3 totals 15 residues. From germline, CDR1 is SGHTA and CDR2 FQGNSA. The full variable domain, in which reference TRBV7-2 and TRBJ2-2 provide the parts outside the CDR3, is GAGVSQSPSNKVTEKGKDVELRCDPISGHTALYWYRQSLGQGLEFLIYFQGNSAPDKSGLPSDRFSAERTGGSVSTLTIQRTQQEDSAVYLCASSFRTGNTGELFFGEGSRLTVL.

The V and J genes are TRBV6-1 and TRBJ2-1; 8 bases are shared with TRBD1. From germline, CDR1 is MNHNS and CDR2 SASEGT. V shed 9 bases and J 7 bases; nucleotides not matched to a gene: 11. CDR3 length: 14 amino acids. The CDR3 loop is CASKGQGTSNEQFF. CDR3 DNA sequence: TGTGCCAGTAAAGGACAGGGAACGTCAAATGAGCAGTTCTTC.

The CDR3 region is CASSAGGGTYNSPLHF. The CDR3 DNA reads TGTGCCAGCAGCGCTGGGGGGGGAACGTATAATTCACCCCTCCACTTT. The chain employs TRBV9 and TRBJ1-6; tentative D call: TRBD1 (5 bases). The germline V and J ends were trimmed by 3 bases and 4 bases, with 14 bases remaining between them. CDR1 and CDR2 (germline): SGDLS, YYNGEE. CDR3 length: 16 residues.

The rearrangement links TRBV7-2 to TRBJ1-5; D is perhaps TRBD1 (5 bases). The germline CDR1 and CDR2 sequences are SGHTA and FQGNSA. The CDR3 consists of 16 residues. The germline V and J ends were trimmed by 4 bases and 1 base, with 14 bases remaining between them. CDR3 amino acids: CASSSLTGPSNQPQHF. The CDR3 nucleotides are TGTGCCAGCAGCTCATTAACAGGACCAAGCAATCAGCCCCAGCATTTT.

The V and J genes are TRBV2 and TRBJ2-2; 10 bases map to TRBD2. The trim removed 11 bases at V and 3 bases at J, leaving 6 bases unmatched. The germline V gene encodes CDR1 SNHLY and CDR2 FYNNEI. This CDR3 region has 14 residues. CDR3 nucleotide sequence: TGTGCCGCGAGCGGGGGGGGATACACCGGGGAGCTGTTTTTT. Translation gives CAASGGGYTGELFF.

The chain employs TRBV27 and TRBJ2-7, with a weak D call TRBD2 (5 bases). Germline lookup yields CDR1 MNHEY and CDR2 SMNVEV (reference sequence). The CDR3 consists of 16 residues. V dropped 2 bases and J dropped 2 bases, with 16 bases sitting between them. The CDR3: CASSLAEGALPYEQYF. The CDR3 DNA reads TGTGCCAGCAGTTTAGCTGAGGGAGCCCTTCCCTACGAGCAGTACTTC.

The J gene is TRBJ1-4, the V gene TRBV18, with D uncertain. Germline values: CDR1 KGHSH, CDR2 LQKENI. Trimming pared 2 bases from V and 6 bases from J, leaving 10 bases between. The CDR3 length is 14 residues. The CDR3 DNA reads TGTGCCAGCTCACCAATAGGCGGAGATGAAAAACTGTTTTTT. Translation: CASSPIGGDEKLFF.

This chain links TRBV4-1 with TRBJ2-1, with TRBD1 identical over 9 bases. Unmatched junction bases numbered 11, after V lost 4 bases and J lost 7 bases. Germline V gene sequence: CDR1 MGHRA, CDR2 YSYEKL. CDR3 length equals 16 residues. The CDR3 DNA follows: TGCGCCAGCAGCCGACCAATAGGACAGGGGAGAAATGAGCAGTTCTTC. This gives the protein CASSRPIGQGRNEQFF.

The V and J genes are TRBV10-3 and TRBJ2-5, with TRBD2 matching 8 bases. CDR3 length equals 17 residues. Germline CDR1 and CDR2: ENHRY and SYGVKD. Trimming at V came to 0 bases and at J to 7 bases, leaving 13 bases not matched to a gene. In DNA form, the CDR3 reads TGTGCCATCAGTGAGTCGACCGGGAGGGCGGAAATCTGGACCCAGTACTTC. This codes for CAISESTGRAEIWTQYF.